Listed here are 23 T cell receptor beta chains from one sample, sequenced in a study of blood T cell repertoires in COVID-19. Some clones are missing from TCRdb's copy, which holds only in-frame ones; the method was immunoSEQ multiplex PCR. The sample consists of 380,000 or so clones, around 87% of them appearing once. The sample taken for sequencing was PBMCs or T cells enriched from blood (not recorded which). The receptors come from a man under 40 who had recovered from COVID-19.

The rearrangement joins TRBV12-5 to TRBJ1-1; weak D call: TRBD1 (5 bases). The V and J ends lost 1 base and 2 bases respectively, with 14 bases between them. The CDR3 is 16 residues long. Per the germline V gene, CDR1 is LGHNT and CDR2 is FRNRAP. The CDR3 loop is CASGLGPAGPNTEAFF. The CDR3 coding sequence is TGTGCTAGTGGTTTGGGCCCCGCGGGACCCAACACTGAAGCTTTCTTT.

This chain links TRBV27 with TRBJ2-2; 14 bases are shared with TRBD2. V shed 8 bases, J shed 3 bases, and the junction held 11 bases outside the gene matches. The germline V gene encodes CDR1 MNHEY and CDR2 SMNVEV (reference sequence). There are 18 residues in the CDR3. The DNA of the CDR3 is TGTGCCAGCCGTAGAGGCCGACTAGCGGGGGGGTACACCGGGGAGCTGTTTTTT. It specifies CASRRGRLAGGYTGELFF.

The V and J genes are TRBV30 and TRBJ2-1, with 7 nucleotides matching TRBD1. CDR1 is GTSNPN and CDR2 is SVGIG in the germline V gene (reference sequence). V gave up 3 bases and J gave up 0 bases; unmatched junction bases: 8. There are 16 residues in the CDR3. The CDR3 loop is CAWSRRGYGSYNEQFF. The CDR3 region has the DNA TGTGCCTGGAGCCGCAGGGGGTACGGCTCCTACAATGAGCAGTTCTTC.

This chain connects TRBV18 to TRBJ1-1; TRBD1 is a possible D gene (5 bases). The length of the CDR3 is 13 residues. Germline V gives CDR1 KGHSH, CDR2 LQKENI. Between the trimmed V and J ends, which lost 8 bases and 2 bases, there was a span of 12 bases. The chain's CDR3 is CASARGRNTEAFF. The CDR3 coding sequence is TGTGCCAGCGCTAGGGGTCGCAACACTGAAGCTTTCTTT. The whole variable domain, remainder taken from reference TRBV18 and TRBJ1-1, is NAGVMQNPRHLVRRRGQEARLRCSPMKGHSHVYWYRQLPEEGLKFMVYLQKENIIDESGMPKERFSAEFPKEGPSILRIQQVVRGDSAAYFCASARGRNTEAFFGQGTRLTVV.

The chain combines TRBV10-3 with TRBJ2-1; D might be TRBD2 (5 bases). The length of the CDR3 is 16 residues. Germline V gene data show CDR1 as ENHRY and CDR2 as SYGVKD. Trimming stripped 3 bases from V and 0 bases from J, with 12 bases between. CDR3 in amino acids: CAISDLIRGSYNEQFF. CDR3 DNA sequence: TGTGCCATCAGTGATCTCATTCGGGGCTCCTACAATGAGCAGTTCTTC.

The chain couples TRBV12-5 to TRBJ2-2; the D gene is possibly TRBD2 (7 bases). Germline V gene lookup returns CDR1 LGHNT and CDR2 FRNRAP. The CDR3 length is 18 residues. With 6 bases removed from V and 4 bases from J, the gap between germline ends came to 24 bases. The CDR3 loop reads CASGRVPGRGAGTGELFF. DNA of the CDR3: TGTGCTAGTGGCCGGGTCCCGGGGAGGGGGGCCGGCACCGGGGAGCTGTTTTTT.

The chain employs TRBV11-2 and TRBJ2-5, with TRBD2 as a possible D gene (7 bases). Germline assignment: CDR1 SGHAT and CDR2 FQNNGV. This CDR3 has 15 amino acids. Trimming took 4 bases from V and 8 from J, leaving 20 bases between them. The CDR3 DNA follows: TGTGCCAGCAGCTCCGCCGGGGGGCAAGAAGGAACCCAGTACTTC. Protein sequence: CASSSAGGQEGTQYF.

The CDR3 nucleotides read TGTGCCAGCAGCCAAGAGACTCCCCGGGAGACCCAGTACTTC. As protein: CASSQETPRETQYF. The chain combines TRBV3-1 (or the pseudogene TRBV3-2) with TRBJ2-5; no clear D gene. The CDR3 spans 14 residues. V lost 0 bases and J lost 5, with 10 bases in between. Germline values: CDR1 LGHDT, CDR2 YNNKEL (reference sequence).

The CDR3 coding sequence is TGCGCCAGCAGCCATGGGACAGGGTTAGATCCCGGGGAGCTGTTTTTT. Encoded protein: CASSHGTGLDPGELFF. The rearrangement joins TRBV4-1 to TRBJ2-2, with TRBD1 matching 9 bases. Germline lookup yields CDR1 MGHRA and CDR2 YSYEKL. The CDR3 is 16 amino acids. After removal of 3 bases from V and 6 bases from J, the junction contained 8 bases not matched to a gene.

The chain is built from TRBV19 and TRBJ1-5; TRBD1 matches at 8 bases. J was trimmed by 4 bases and V by 3 bases; bases with no gene match: 5. The CDR3 is 15 amino acids. Germline CDR1 reads LNHDA; CDR2 reads SQIVND (reference sequence). This chain's CDR3 is CASSIQGAGNQPQHF. DNA for the CDR3: TGTGCCAGTAGTATCCAGGGGGCCGGGAATCAGCCCCAGCATTTT.

This chain connects TRBV9 to TRBJ2-1, with TRBD1 as a possible D gene (7 bases). Trimming took 0 bases from V and 2 from J, leaving 12 bases between them. There are 16 residues in the CDR3. The germline V gene encodes CDR1 SGDLS and CDR2 YYNGEE. Written as DNA, the CDR3 is TGTGCCAGCAGCGTAGCGGGACAGCGGGCCTACAATGAGCAGTTCTTC. Its translation is CASSVAGQRAYNEQFF.

The chain couples TRBV5-1 to TRBJ1-2; weak D call: TRBD1 (6 bases). Germline lookup yields CDR1 SGHRS and CDR2 YFSETQ. V was cut by 0 bases and J by 5 bases, with 14 bases left in between. The CDR3 loop spans 15 amino acids. The CDR3 is CASSLAGGQRYGYTF. The CDR3 DNA follows: TGCGCCAGCAGCTTGGCCGGGGGGCAAAGGTATGGCTACACCTTC.

The rearrangement joins TRBV30 to TRBJ1-5; TRBD1 matches at 7 bases. From germline, CDR1 is GTSNPN and CDR2 SVGIG (reference sequence). Germline trimming cut 4 bases from V and 7 bases from J; bases unmatched to any gene: 10. The CDR3 has 14 amino acids. CDR3 nucleotide sequence: TGTGCCTGGACCCCCAGGGGGGCAGGACAGCCCCAGCATTTT. Translating it yields CAWTPRGAGQPQHF.

CDR3 protein: CASSRLAGEETQYF. The CDR3, as DNA: TGTGCCAGCAGCCGACTAGCGGGGGAAGAGACCCAGTACTTC. J is TRBJ2-5 and V is TRBV2, with 12 positions matching TRBD2. In germline, CDR1 is SNHLY, CDR2 FYNNEI. This CDR3 has 14 residues. With 6 bases clipped from V and 3 bases from J, the junction kept 2 bases outside the gene matches.

The V gene is TRBV7-6, the J gene TRBJ1-1; D not certain. Germline loops: CDR1 SGHVS, CDR2 FNYEAQ. This CDR3 contains 13 residues. The ends were cut back, 5 bases at V and 6 bases at J, with 13 bases in the middle. CDR3 sequence (DNA): TGTGCCAGCAGCCCCCATCCGGGTGCTGAAGCTTTCTTT. This encodes CASSPHPGAEAFF.

The CDR3 coding sequence is TGTGCCAGCAGCATCCTGACAGGGGGGAAGGATCGGCGATCACCCCTCCACTTT. Translated, it gives CASSILTGGKDRRSPLHF. This chain joins TRBV6-2 or TRBV6-3 and TRBJ1-6, with TRBD1 matching 9 bases. Germline V gives CDR1 MNHEY, CDR2 SVGEGT. The V segment lost 6 bases and the J segment 10 bases; nucleotides outside the gene matches: 19. This CDR3 is built from 18 residues.

The sample holds a few counts of this clone. The chain couples TRBV19 to TRBJ2-7; TRBD1 aligns across 9 bases. V lost 5 bases, J lost 2 bases, and 13 bases stayed unmatched. The germline gives CDR1 LNHDA, CDR2 SQIVND (reference sequence). The CDR3 extends over 17 amino acids. CDR3 DNA: TGTGCCAGTAGTCTCCTAGCCGGGACAGGGAAAACCTACGAGCAGTACTTC. Its translation: CASSLLAGTGKTYEQYF. Full variable domain (remainder filled in from reference TRBV19 and TRBJ2-7): DGGITQSPKYLFRKEGQNVTLSCEQNLNHDAMYWYRQDPGQGLRLIYYSQIVNDFQKGDIAEGYSVSREKKESFPLTVTSAQKNPTAFYLCASSLLAGTGKTYEQYFGPGTRLTVT.

This sequence joins TRBV7-9 and TRBJ2-1; D might be TRBD1 (6 bases). Looked up from germline, CDR1 is SEHNR and CDR2 is FQNEAQ (reference sequence). Trimming stripped 5 bases from V and 1 base from J, with 21 bases between. The CDR3 extends over 18 amino acids. The CDR3 nucleotides are TGTGCCAGCAGCCAAATTTCCGGGACAATAGTATCCTACAATGAGCAGTTCTTC. Protein sequence: CASSQISGTIVSYNEQFF. Using reference TRBV7-9 and TRBJ2-1 for the parts outside the CDR3, the full variable domain is DTGVSQNPRHKITKRGQNVTFRCDPISEHNRLYWYRQTLGQGPEFLTYFQNEAQLEKSRLLSDRFSAERPKGSFSTLEIQRTEQGDSAMYLCASSQISGTIVSYNEQFFGPGTRLTVL.

The chain joins TRBV30 to TRBJ2-1, with D perhaps TRBD2 (5 bases). Trimming shortened V by 4 bases and J by 2 bases, and 27 bases separated the two germline ends. The V gene's germline CDR1 is GTSNPN and CDR2 SVGIG (reference sequence). This CDR3 contains 19 residues. This CDR3 reads CAWTKKDWATLLPYNEQFF. Here the CDR3 DNA reads TGTGCCTGGACCAAAAAGGACTGGGCGACTCTCCTCCCCTACAATGAGCAGTTCTTC. The variable domain in full, with the rest retrieved from reference TRBV30 and TRBJ2-1, is SQTIHQWPATLVQPVGSPLSLECTVEGTSNPNLYWYRQAAGRGLQLLFYSVGIGQISSEVPQNLSASRPQDRQFILSSKKLLLSDSGFYLCAWTKKDWATLLPYNEQFFGPGTRLTVL.

The rearrangement joins TRBV19 to TRBJ1-2; 7 bases are a match to TRBD1. This CDR3 region has 16 residues. V lost 5 bases to trimming and J lost 0 bases; unmatched junction nucleotides: 9. Looked up from germline, CDR1 is LNHDA and CDR2 is SQIVND (reference sequence). CDR3: CASSEDRDLANYGYTF. CDR3 bases: TGTGCCAGTAGTGAAGACAGGGATCTAGCTAACTATGGCTACACCTTC.

The chain links TRBV18 to TRBJ1-1, with TRBD1 identical over 7 bases. The CDR3 consists of 14 residues. The trim removed 3 bases at V and 2 bases at J, leaving 3 bases unmatched. Germline loops: CDR1 KGHSH, CDR2 LQKENI. In nucleotides, the CDR3 is TGTGCCAGCTCACCCTGGGACAGAAACACTGAAGCTTTCTTT. Protein: CASSPWDRNTEAFF.

This clone was detected only once. The J gene is TRBJ2-7, the V gene TRBV5-1; 7 nucleotides match TRBD1. V shed 0 bases and J 2 bases; nucleotides not matched to a gene: 5. CDR3 size: 15 residues. CDR1 is SGHRS, CDR2 YFSETQ, per germline. CDR3 amino acids: CASSLDGQDTYEQYF. The CDR3, as DNA: TGCGCCAGCAGCTTGGATGGACAGGACACCTACGAGCAGTACTTC.

The chain recombines TRBV30 with TRBJ2-2; 11 bases match TRBD1. Germline V lookup: CDR1 GTSNPN, CDR2 SVGIG (reference sequence). Germline trimming cut 2 bases from V and 6 bases from J; bases unmatched to any gene: 8. The CDR3 runs 16 residues. In DNA form, the CDR3 reads TGTGCCTGGAGTCCAATGGGGACAGGGGGACCCGGGGAGCTGTTTTTT. It is translated as CAWSPMGTGGPGELFF. Complete variable domain (other parts from reference TRBV30 and TRBJ2-2): SQTIHQWPATLVQPVGSPLSLECTVEGTSNPNLYWYRQAAGRGLQLLFYSVGIGQISSEVPQNLSASRPQDRQFILSSKKLLLSDSGFYLCAWSPMGTGGPGELFFGEGSRLTVL.